These T cell receptor beta chains were read from a single sample in a study of blood T cell repertoires in COVID-19. Here immunoSEQ multiplex PCR was the method, and the copy in TCRdb shows in-frame clones only, minus some. The sample holds over 60,000 clones, 84% seen once. The sample taken for sequencing was peripheral blood. The receptors shown here come from a human donor in a cohort sampled during active COVID-19. Each CDR3 is given with its conserved first and last residue. D genes are given only for firm matches. Clone sizes are given selectively: once, few, many, or a class where the clone is expanded.

V gene: TRBV7-8; D gene: TRBD1; clone size: NA; J gene: TRBJ1-2; CDR3 protein: CASSVDRGNYGYTF; CDR3 DNA: TGTGCCAGCAGCGTCGACAGGGGGAATTATGGCTACACCTTC
V gene: TRBV18; D gene: NA; clone size: once; J gene: TRBJ2-3; CDR3 protein: CASSPARLTDTQYF; CDR3 DNA: TGTGCCAGCTCACCCGCGAGACTCACAGATACGCAGTATTTT
V gene: TRBV7-8; D gene: TRBD1; clone size: NA; J gene: TRBJ2-5; CDR3 protein: CASSWDRAETQYF; CDR3 DNA: TGTGCCAGCAGCTGGGACAGGGCGGAGACCCAGTACTTC
V gene: TRBV6-5; D gene: TRBD1; clone size: NA; J gene: TRBJ2-7; CDR3 protein: CASSYRQGASEQYF; CDR3 DNA: TGTGCCAGCAGTTACCGGCAGGGGGCCTCCGAGCAGTACTTC
V gene: TRBV2; D gene: NA; clone size: NA; J gene: TRBJ2-7; CDR3 protein: CASSASSYEQYF; CDR3 DNA: TGTGCCAGCAGTGCCAGCTCCTACGAGCAGTACTTC
V gene: TRBV6-5; D gene: TRBD1; clone size: NA; J gene: TRBJ1-5; CDR3 protein: CASTSGQGHNQPQHF; CDR3 DNA: TGTGCCAGCACTTCGGGACAGGGTCACAATCAGCCCCAGCATTTT
V gene: TRBV2; D gene: TRBD1; clone size: NA; J gene: TRBJ1-4; CDR3 protein: CASRATGPFATNEKLFF; CDR3 DNA: TGTGCCAGCAGAGCGACAGGGCCCTTTGCAACTAATGAAAAACTGTTTTTT
V gene: TRBV9; D gene: NA; clone size: NA; J gene: TRBJ2-3; CDR3 protein: CASSAPSTDTQYF; CDR3 DNA: TGTGCCAGCAGCGCCCCTAGCACAGATACGCAGTATTTT
V gene: TRBV21-1; D gene: NA; clone size: NA; J gene: TRBJ2-7; CDR3 protein: CASSKGPGEQYF; CDR3 DNA: TGTGCCAGCAGCAAAGGTCCGGGAGAGCAGTACTTC
V gene: TRBV7-8; D gene: NA; clone size: NA; J gene: TRBJ2-2; CDR3 protein: CASSLESPGLGGELFF; CDR3 DNA: TGTGCCAGCAGCTTAGAGAGTCCGGGACTCGGTGGGGAGCTGTTTTTT
V gene: TRBV11-2; D gene: NA; clone size: NA; J gene: TRBJ1-6; CDR3 protein: CASSLALGRKSPLHF; CDR3 DNA: TGTGCCAGCAGCTTAGCGCTGGGGAGGAAATCACCCCTCCACTTT
V gene: TRBV7-6; D gene: TRBD1; clone size: NA; J gene: TRBJ1-3; CDR3 protein: CASSPRQGGLGAGNTIYF; CDR3 DNA: TGTGCCAGCAGTCCCAGACAGGGAGGTCTGGGGGCTGGAAACACCATATATTTT
V gene: TRBV4-2; D gene: NA; clone size: once; J gene: TRBJ2-7; CDR3 protein: CASTFSTSTSYEQYF; CDR3 DNA: TGTGCCAGCACTTTTTCCACCTCGACTTCCTACGAGCAGTACTTC
V gene: TRBV28; D gene: NA; clone size: NA; J gene: TRBJ1-5; CDR3 protein: CASSPRRRRNQPQHF; CDR3 DNA: TGTGCCAGCAGCCCGAGACGGAGGAGAAATCAGCCCCAGCATTTT
V gene: TRBV5-1; D gene: NA; clone size: NA; J gene: TRBJ2-7; CDR3 protein: CASSLIGDGEQYF; CDR3 DNA: TGCGCCAGCAGCTTAATAGGAGACGGCGAGCAGTACTTC
V gene: TRBV7-2; D gene: NA; clone size: NA; J gene: TRBJ1-3; CDR3 protein: CASSLVGGAQSGNTIYF; CDR3 DNA: TGTGCCAGCAGCTTAGTCGGGGGGGCGCAGTCTGGAAACACCATATATTTT
V gene: TRBV4-1; D gene: NA; clone size: NA; J gene: TRBJ2-7; CDR3 protein: CASSQTADWNFYEQYF; CDR3 DNA: TGCGCCAGCAGCCAAACCGCGGACTGGAACTTCTACGAGCAGTACTTC
V gene: TRBV2; D gene: NA; clone size: NA; J gene: TRBJ2-1; CDR3 protein: CASSDGGSYNEQFF; CDR3 DNA: TGTGCCAGCAGTGATGGGGGCAGTTACAATGAGCAGTTCTTC
V gene: TRBV19; D gene: TRBD2; clone size: few; J gene: TRBJ2-7; CDR3 protein: CASSIEGTSGRREQYF; CDR3 DNA: TGTGCCAGTAGTATAGAAGGGACTAGCGGGAGAAGGGAGCAGTACTTC